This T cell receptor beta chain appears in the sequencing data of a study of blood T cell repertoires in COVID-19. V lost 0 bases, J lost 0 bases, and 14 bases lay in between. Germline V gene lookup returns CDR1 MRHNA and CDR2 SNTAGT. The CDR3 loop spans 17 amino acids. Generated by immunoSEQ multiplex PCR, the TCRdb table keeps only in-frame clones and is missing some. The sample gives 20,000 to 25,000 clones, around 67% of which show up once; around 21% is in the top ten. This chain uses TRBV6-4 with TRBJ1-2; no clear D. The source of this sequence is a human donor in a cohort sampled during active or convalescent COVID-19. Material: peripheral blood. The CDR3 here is CASSDSRFAGSNYGYTF. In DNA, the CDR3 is TGTGCCAGCAGTGACTCAAGATTTGCGGGATCTAACTATGGCTACACCTTC.